This paragraph reports one TCR beta chain. Its specificity is not known. Nominal health characterized the donors when sampled, though unrecorded immune exposures were likely. This entry comes from a study of cytomegalovirus exposure and HLA in healthy donors. The J segment lost 1 base and the V segment lost 5 bases, leaving 9 bases of the junction unmatched. The CDR3 length is 18 residues. Germline CDR1 SGHAT, CDR2 FQNNGV. Primers for the PCR totalled 60 Vbeta and 13 Jbeta. Method: immunoSEQ multiplex PCR; TCRdb's copy keeps in-frame clones and lacks some. The sample holds about 150,000 clones, 60% to 80% seen once. Study-level results: Across donors, sequencing depth was assumed by presence/absence analyses to be roughly uniform.

The genes are TRBV11-2 and TRBJ1-6; 9 nucleotides align to TRBD1. Material for sequencing was PBMCs. The clonotype originates from a woman in her 30s in good health and CMV-seronegative. In DNA form, the CDR3 reads TGTGCCAGCAGCGCGAAGACGGGACAGGGTTCCTATAATTCACCCCTCCACTTT. Its translation: CASSAKTGQGSYNSPLHF.